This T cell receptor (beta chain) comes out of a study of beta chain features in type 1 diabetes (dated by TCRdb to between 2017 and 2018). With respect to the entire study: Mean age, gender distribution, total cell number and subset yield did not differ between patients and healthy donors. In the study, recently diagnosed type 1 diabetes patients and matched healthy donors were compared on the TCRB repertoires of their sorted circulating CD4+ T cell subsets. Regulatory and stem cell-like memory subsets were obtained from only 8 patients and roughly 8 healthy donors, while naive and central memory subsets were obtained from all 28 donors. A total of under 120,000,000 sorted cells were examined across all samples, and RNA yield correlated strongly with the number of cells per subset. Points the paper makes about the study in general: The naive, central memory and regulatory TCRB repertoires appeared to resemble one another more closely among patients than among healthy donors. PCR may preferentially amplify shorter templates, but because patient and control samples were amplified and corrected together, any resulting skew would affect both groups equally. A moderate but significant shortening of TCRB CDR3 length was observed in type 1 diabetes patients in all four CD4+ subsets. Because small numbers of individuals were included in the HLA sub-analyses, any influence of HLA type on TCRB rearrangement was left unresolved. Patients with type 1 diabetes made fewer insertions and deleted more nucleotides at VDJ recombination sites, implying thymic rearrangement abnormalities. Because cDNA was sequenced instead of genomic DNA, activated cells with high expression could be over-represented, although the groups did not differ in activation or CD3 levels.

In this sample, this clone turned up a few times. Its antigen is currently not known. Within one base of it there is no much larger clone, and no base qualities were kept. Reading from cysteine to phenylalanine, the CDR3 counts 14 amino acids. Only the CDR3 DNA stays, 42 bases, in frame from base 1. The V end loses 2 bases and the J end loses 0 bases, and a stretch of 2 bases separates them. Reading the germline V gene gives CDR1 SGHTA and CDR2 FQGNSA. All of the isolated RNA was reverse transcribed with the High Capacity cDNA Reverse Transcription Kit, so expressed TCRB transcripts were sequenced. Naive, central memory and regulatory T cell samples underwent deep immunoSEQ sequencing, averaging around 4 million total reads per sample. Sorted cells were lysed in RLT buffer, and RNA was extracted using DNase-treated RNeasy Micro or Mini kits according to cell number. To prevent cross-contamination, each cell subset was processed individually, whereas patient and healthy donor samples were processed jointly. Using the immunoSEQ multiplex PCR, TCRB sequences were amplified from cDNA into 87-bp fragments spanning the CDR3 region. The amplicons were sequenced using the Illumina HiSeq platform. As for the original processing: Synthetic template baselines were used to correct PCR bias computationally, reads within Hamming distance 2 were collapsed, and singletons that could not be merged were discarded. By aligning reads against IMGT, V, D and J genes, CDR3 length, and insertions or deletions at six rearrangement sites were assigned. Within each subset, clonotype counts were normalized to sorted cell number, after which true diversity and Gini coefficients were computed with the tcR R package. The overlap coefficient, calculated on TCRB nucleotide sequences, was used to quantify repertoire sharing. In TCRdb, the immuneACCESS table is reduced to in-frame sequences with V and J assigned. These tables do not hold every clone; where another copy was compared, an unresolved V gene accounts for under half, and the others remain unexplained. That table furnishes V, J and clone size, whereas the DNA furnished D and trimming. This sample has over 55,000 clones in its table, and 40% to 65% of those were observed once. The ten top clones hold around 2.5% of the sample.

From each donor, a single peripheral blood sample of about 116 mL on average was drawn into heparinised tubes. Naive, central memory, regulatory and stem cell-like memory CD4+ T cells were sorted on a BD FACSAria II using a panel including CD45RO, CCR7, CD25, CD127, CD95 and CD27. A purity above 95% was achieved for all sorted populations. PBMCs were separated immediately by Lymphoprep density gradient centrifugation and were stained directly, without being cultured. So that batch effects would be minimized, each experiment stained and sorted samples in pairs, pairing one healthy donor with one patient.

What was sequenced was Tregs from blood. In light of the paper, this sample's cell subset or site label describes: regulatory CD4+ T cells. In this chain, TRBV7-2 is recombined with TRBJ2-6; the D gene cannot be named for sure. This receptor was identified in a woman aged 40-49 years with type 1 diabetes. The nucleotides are TGTGCCAGCAGCTTATACTCTGGGGCCAACGTCCTGACTTTC. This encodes CASSLYSGANVLTF.